Presented here are 15 T cell receptor beta chains from one specimen sequenced in a study of shared clonotypes between healthy human individuals. Sequencing used immunoSEQ multiplex PCR; TCRdb keeps in-frame clones, though not all of them. The repertoire holds millions of clones, with roughly 94% as singletons. Sequences were obtained from naive CD4+ T cells sorted from blood. Subset reported: CD45RA+ positively selected. These receptors all come from a man between 18 and 29 years old in good health.

V and J are TRBV10-3 and TRBJ2-7; D is unresolved. The CDR3 consists of 12 residues. CDR1 ENHRY and CDR2 SYGVKD come from the germline V gene. Trimming pared 0 bases from V and 5 bases from J, leaving 5 bases between. CDR3 residues: CAISESTDEQYF. The DNA for the CDR3 is TGTGCCATCAGTGAGTCGACGGACGAGCAGTACTTC.

CDR3 DNA sequence: TGTGCTAGTGGTCTAGACCCGGCACAAGAGACCCAGTACTTC. It encodes CASGLDPAQETQYF. V usage is TRBV12-5 and J usage is TRBJ2-5, with unresolved D. V shed 5 bases and J shed 2 bases, with 12 bases lying between them. The CDR3 sequence is 14 residues long. The V gene's germline CDR1 is LGHNT and CDR2 FRNRAP.

The chain joins TRBV19 to TRBJ2-7; TRBD2 agrees at 7 bases. V shed 7 bases, J shed 0 bases, and the junction held 9 bases outside the gene matches. This CDR3 is 15 amino acids long. Germline assignment: CDR1 LNHDA and CDR2 SQIVND (reference sequence). CDR3 in DNA: TGTGCCAGTACTCCTAGCGGAGACAACTCCTACGAGCAGTACTTC. Encoded protein: CASTPSGDNSYEQYF.

The chain carries TRBV6-1 and TRBJ1-2; D unclear. Germline V gene sequence: CDR1 MNHNS, CDR2 SASEGT. V gave up 1 base and J gave up 7 bases, with 10 bases separating them. The CDR3 sequence is 13 residues long. The CDR3 sequence: CASSEEGSGGYTF. CDR3 sequence (DNA): TGTGCCAGCAGTGAAGAGGGTTCCGGTGGCTACACCTTC.

The CDR3 DNA reads TGTGCCTCGGTGGGGCTATTCGGTGAGCAGTTCTTC. It encodes CASVGLFGEQFF. V usage is TRBV2 and J usage is TRBJ2-1; tentative D call: TRBD1 (5 bases). Trimming cost V 11 bases and J 9 bases, with 17 bases left between them. The length of the CDR3 is 12 residues. CDR1 and CDR2 (germline): SNHLY, FYNNEI. The full variable domain, with the rest looked up from reference TRBV2 and TRBJ2-1, is EPEVTQTPSHQVTQMGQEVILRCVPISNHLYFYWYRQILGQKVEFLVSFYNNEISEKSEIFDDQFSVERPDGSNFTLKIRSTKLEDSAMYFCASVGLFGEQFFGPGTRLTVL.

This clone came up many times. The chain uses TRBV25-1 and TRBJ2-1; 9 nucleotides line up with TRBD2. The CDR3 spans 15 residues. Losses at the gene ends were 2 bases for V and 3 bases for J; bases not matched to a gene: 2. In germline, CDR1 is MGHDK, CDR2 SYGVNS. The CDR3 nucleotides are TGTGCCAGCAGTGAACTAGCGGGAATCTACAATGAGCAGTTCTTC. This codes for CASSELAGIYNEQFF. The full variable domain, its missing parts supplied by reference TRBV25-1 and TRBJ2-1, is EADIYQTPRYLVIGTGKKITLECSQTMGHDKMYWYQQDPGMELHLIHYSYGVNSTEKGDLSSESTVSRIRTEHFPLTLESARPSHTSQYLCASSELAGIYNEQFFGPGTRLTVL.

The genes are TRBV5-6 and TRBJ1-1, with 8 bases matching TRBD1. Germline V CDR1 and CDR2: SGHDT, YYEEEE. This CDR3 comprises 16 residues. The J segment lost 1 base and the V segment lost 2 bases, leaving 7 bases of the junction unmatched. The CDR3: CASSFFSGTGNTEAFF. CDR3 DNA sequence: TGTGCCAGCAGCTTTTTTTCCGGGACAGGGAACACTGAAGCTTTCTTT.

The gene calls are TRBV28 and TRBJ2-2; 10 bases map to TRBD1. The CDR3 consists of 14 residues. Germline lookup yields CDR1 MDHEN and CDR2 SYDVKM. V lost 9 bases and J lost 7; bases outside the gene matches: 8. The CDR3 nucleotides read TGTGCCAGTCGACAGGGGGCGGTAAGCGGGGAGCTGTTTTTT. Amino acid sequence: CASRQGAVSGELFF.

Details on this clone: With a much larger clone just one base away, this may be a read error. The chain links TRBV9 to TRBJ1-1; possibly TRBD1 for D (6 bases). The germline V gene has CDR1 SGDLS and CDR2 YYNGEE. The CDR3 has 14 residues. Trimming took 4 bases from V and 1 from J, leaving 11 bases between them. For the CDR3, the DNA is TGTGCCAGCAGCCCCTTACAGGGGAACACTGAAGCTTTCTTT. Translation: CASSPLQGNTEAFF. The full variable domain, completed using reference TRBV9 and TRBJ1-1, is DSGVTQTPKHLITATGQRVTLRCSPRSGDLSVYWYQQSLDQGLQFLIQYYNGEERAKGNILERFSAQQFPDLHSELNLSSLELGDSALYFCASSPLQGNTEAFFGQGTRLTVV.

The chain carries TRBV6-1 and TRBJ1-1; D is undetermined. Per the germline V gene, CDR1 is MNHNS and CDR2 is SASEGT. The CDR3 is 12 residues long. Trimming stripped 7 bases from V and 0 bases from J, with 6 bases between. CDR3 coding DNA: TGTGCCAGCAAACCCTTGAACACTGAAGCTTTCTTT. The encoded protein is CASKPLNTEAFF.

This chain connects TRBV7-9 to TRBJ2-1, with D perhaps given as TRBD1 or TRBD2 (5 bases each). The CDR3 consists of 17 residues. Per germline, CDR1 SEHNR and CDR2 FQNEAQ (reference sequence). V was clipped by 5 bases and J by 3 bases, with 20 bases between them. In DNA form, the CDR3 reads TGTGCCAGCAGCCCGTCTACGCCGGGACCAAACTACAATGAGCAGTTCTTC. Its protein product is CASSPSTPGPNYNEQFF.

This sequence joins TRBV10-3 and TRBJ1-3, with TRBD1 matching over 7 bases. This CDR3 region has 13 residues. CDR1 is ENHRY and CDR2 is SYGVKD in the germline V gene. V shed 9 bases, J shed 4 bases, and the junction held 6 bases outside the gene matches. The CDR3 sequence is CAITTGAGNTIYF. The CDR3 nucleotides are TGTGCCATTACCACAGGGGCCGGAAACACCATATATTTT.

The chain uses TRBV7-2 and TRBJ1-6; weak D call: TRBD1 (5 bases). Germline assignment: CDR1 SGHTA and CDR2 FQGNSA. V lost 5 bases, J lost 9 bases, and 20 bases lay in between. The CDR3 sequence is 16 residues long. The CDR3 coding sequence is TGTGCCAGCAGCCTTCAGGGTGTAATACCCCCTTCACCCCTCCACTTT. It yields the protein CASSLQGVIPPSPLHF.

This chain joins TRBV5-4 and TRBJ2-5, with D perhaps assigned TRBD1 or TRBD2 (5 bases each). The CDR3 runs 15 residues. V lost 4 bases and J lost 4, with 17 bases in between. CDR1 is SGHNT and CDR2 is YYREEE in the germline V gene (reference sequence). CDR3 region: CASSVGTSMGETQYF. CDR3 coding DNA: TGTGCCAGCAGCGTCGGGACCTCGATGGGAGAGACCCAGTACTTC. Complete variable domain (other parts from reference TRBV5-4 and TRBJ2-5): ETGVTQSPTHLIKTRGQQVTLRCSSQSGHNTVSWYQQALGQGPQFIFQYYREEENGRGNFPPRFSGLQFPNYSSELNVNALELDDSALYLCASSVGTSMGETQYFGPGTRLLVL.

The V gene is TRBV28, the J gene TRBJ1-4; maybe TRBD1 (6 bases). CDR3 size: 16 residues. V was cut by 4 bases and J by 0 bases, with 12 bases left in between. Looked up from germline, CDR1 is MDHEN and CDR2 is SYDVKM. For the CDR3, the DNA is TGTGCCAGCAGTTCAGGACAGAAAGCAACTAATGAAAAACTGTTTTTT. This translates into CASSSGQKATNEKLFF.